Listed below are T cell receptor beta chains from one sample, sequenced in a study of post-analysis software for immune sequencing data. MiXCR was run by TCRdb on the PCR reads, yielding one entry per CDR3 protein. The sample lists approximately 630,000 distinct CDR3 sequences; approximately 60% were seen once. Specimen: blood. Receptors were obtained from a girl aged 2 to 9 with multiple sclerosis. The CDR3 runs from the conserved cysteine through the conserved F or W. D genes are given only for firm matches. The size of a clone is reported for some rows only, either as once, few or many, or as a class for expanded clones.

v_call	j_call	clone_size	d_call	cdr3_nt	cdr3_aa
TRBV27	TRBJ1-6	.	.	TGTGCCAGCAGTTTCAGCTGGAGCGGCAGCTCCTATAATTCACCCCTCCACTTT	CASSFSWSGSSYNSPLHF
TRBV7-2	TRBJ1-5	.	.	TGTGCCAGCAGCTTACTTTTGGGGAATCAGCCCCAGCATTTT	CASSLLLGNQPQHF
TRBV12-3/TRBV12-4	TRBJ1-6	once	.	TGTGCCAGCAGTCCCCATCCAGGGAGTATATGGTCACCCCTCCACTTT	CASSPHPGSIWSPLHF
TRBV15	TRBJ1-2	.	.	TGTGCCACCAGCAGAGACAGAACCTATGGCTACACCTTC	CATSRDRTYGYTF
TRBV12-3/TRBV12-4	TRBJ2-3	.	TRBD1	TGTGCCAGCAGTAGACAGGGGATCGATACGCAGTATTTT	CASSRQGIDTQYF
TRBV5-1	TRBJ2-3	once	.	TGCGCCAGCAGCCCCCTGGCTGGGTCTAGCACAGATACGCAGTATTTT	CASSPLAGSSTDTQYF
TRBV6-2/TRBV6-3	TRBJ2-3	.	TRBD2	TGTGCCAGCAGTTACAACCAGCGGGAGGGCACAGATACGCAGTATTTT	CASSYNQREGTDTQYF
TRBV10-3	TRBJ2-1	.	TRBD1	TGTGCCATCAGTGAGTCGAAGGGGGCACGGCTCGATGAGCAGTTCTTC	CAISESKGARLDEQFF
TRBV20-1	TRBJ2-3	.	.	TGCAGTGCTAAGCGGACCGGAAGCACAGATACGCAGTATTTT	CSAKRTGSTDTQYF
TRBV12-3/TRBV12-4	TRBJ2-1	.	TRBD2	TGTGCCAGCAGTTTCGGACTAGTTACTTCCTACAATGAGCAGTTCTTC	CASSFGLVTSYNEQFF
TRBV5-1	TRBJ1-1	.	.	TGCGCCAGCAGCTTGGAAACTGGGGTTTGGACTGAAGCTTTCTTT	CASSLETGVWTEAFF
TRBV30	TRBJ2-7	.	.	TGTGCCTGGAGCGGGGGGCTCTACGAGCAGTACTTC	CAWSGGLYEQYF
TRBV7-8	TRBJ1-2	few	TRBD1	TGTGCCAGCAGCTTCGGGACAGGGGGGATATTTAACTATGGCTACACCTTC	CASSFGTGGIFNYGYTF
TRBV9	TRBJ2-1	.	.	TGTGCCAGCAGTATCTCGGGCAATGAGCAGTTCTTC	CASSISGNEQFF
TRBV10-2	TRBJ1-2	once	.	TGCGCCAGCAGCAACGACTCTGGACCCTTCTATGGCTACACCTTC	CASSNDSGPFYGYTF
TRBV12-3/TRBV12-4	TRBJ2-1	few	.	TGTGCCAGCAGTCCGCGACAGCGAAGCAATGAGCAGTTCTTC	CASSPRQRSNEQFF